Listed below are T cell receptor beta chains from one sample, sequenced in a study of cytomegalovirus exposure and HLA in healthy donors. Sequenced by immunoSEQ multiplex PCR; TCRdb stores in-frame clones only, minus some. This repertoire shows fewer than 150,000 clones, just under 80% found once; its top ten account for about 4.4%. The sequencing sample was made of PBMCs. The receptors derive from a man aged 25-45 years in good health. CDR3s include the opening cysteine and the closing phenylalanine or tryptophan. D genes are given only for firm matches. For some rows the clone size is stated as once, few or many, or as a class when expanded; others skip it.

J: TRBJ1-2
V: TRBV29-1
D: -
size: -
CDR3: CSVAGRTGRGYTF
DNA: TGCAGCGTGGCCGGACGCACGGGAAGAGGCTACACCTTC

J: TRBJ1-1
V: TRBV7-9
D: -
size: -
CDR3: CASRPRGSGTEAFF
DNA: TGTGCCAGCAGACCCCGGGGGAGTGGGACTGAAGCTTTCTTT

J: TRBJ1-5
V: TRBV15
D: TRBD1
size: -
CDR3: CATSGTGGGQPQHF
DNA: TGTGCCACCAGCGGGACAGGGGGGGGCCAGCCCCAGCATTTT

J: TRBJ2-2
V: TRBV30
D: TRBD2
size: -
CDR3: CAGGRRASGRVGAHGELFF
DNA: TGTGCTGGAGGTAGAAGGGCTAGCGGGAGGGTTGGGGCGCACGGGGAGCTGTTTTTT

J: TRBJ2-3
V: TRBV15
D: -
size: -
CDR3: CATSRAPTGAQYF
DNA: TGTGCCACCAGCAGAGCCCCGACGGGTGCGCAGTATTTT

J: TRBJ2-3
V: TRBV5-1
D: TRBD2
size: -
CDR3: CASSLGSLAGGGTDTQYF
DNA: TGCGCCAGCAGCTTGGGGTCACTAGCGGGAGGGGGAACAGATACGCAGTATTTT

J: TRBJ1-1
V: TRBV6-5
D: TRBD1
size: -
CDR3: CASSYLPTGQNTEAFF
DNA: TGTGCCAGCAGTTACCTCCCGACAGGGCAGAACACTGAAGCTTTCTTT

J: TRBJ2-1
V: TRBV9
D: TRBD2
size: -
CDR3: CASSLPGTSNEQFF
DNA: TGTGCCAGCAGCCTTCCCGGGACTAGCAATGAGCAGTTCTTC

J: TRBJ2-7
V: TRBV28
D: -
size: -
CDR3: CALESANGSYEQYF
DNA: TGTGCCTTGGAGTCGGCGAACGGGAGCTACGAGCAGTACTTC

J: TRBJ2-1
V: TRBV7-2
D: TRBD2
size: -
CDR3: CASSFVSGSRPYNEQFF
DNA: TGTGCCAGCAGCTTCGTTAGCGGGAGTCGTCCCTACAATGAGCAGTTCTTC

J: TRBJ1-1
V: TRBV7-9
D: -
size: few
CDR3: CASSKTTGIWAFF
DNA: TGTGCCAGCAGCAAAACTACAGGGATTTGGGCTTTCTTT

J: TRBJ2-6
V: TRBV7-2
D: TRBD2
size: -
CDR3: CASSLGLGGSTSGANVLTF
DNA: TGTGCCAGCAGCTTAGGTCTTGGCGGGAGCACTTCCGGGGCCAACGTCCTGACTTTC

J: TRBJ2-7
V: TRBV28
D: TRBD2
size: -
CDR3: CASATGGRALEQYF
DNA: TGTGCCTCCGCAACGGGAGGCCGGGCCCTCGAGCAGTACTTC

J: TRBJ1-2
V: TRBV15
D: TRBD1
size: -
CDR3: CATSRGVVGGAYGYTF
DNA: TGTGCCACCAGCAGGGGGGTCGTAGGGGGCGCGTATGGCTACACCTTC

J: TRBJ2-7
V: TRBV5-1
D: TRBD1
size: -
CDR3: CASSLTGARGYEQYF
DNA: TGCGCCAGCAGCTTAACAGGGGCTAGGGGCTACGAGCAGTACTTC

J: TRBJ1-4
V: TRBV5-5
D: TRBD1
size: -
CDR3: CASSGTGGTEKLFF
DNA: TGTGCCAGCAGCGGGACAGGGGGAACTGAAAAACTGTTTTTT

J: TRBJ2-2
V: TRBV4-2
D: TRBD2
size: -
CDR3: CASSQGRTSWEGTGELFF
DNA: TGTGCCAGCAGCCAAGGGAGAACGAGTTGGGAGGGTACCGGGGAGCTGTTTTTT

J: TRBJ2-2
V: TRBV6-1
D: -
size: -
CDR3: CASFQGSNTGELFF
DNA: TGTGCCAGCTTCCAGGGAAGTAACACCGGGGAGCTGTTTTTT

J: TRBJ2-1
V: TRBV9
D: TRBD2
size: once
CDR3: CASSVAAGVGPDEQFF
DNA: TGTGCCAGCAGCGTAGCGGCGGGGGTGGGCCCAGATGAGCAGTTCTTC

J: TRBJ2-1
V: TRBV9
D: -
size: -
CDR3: CASSVEGFSYNEQFF
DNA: TGTGCCAGCAGCGTTGAGGGTTTCTCCTACAATGAGCAGTTCTTC

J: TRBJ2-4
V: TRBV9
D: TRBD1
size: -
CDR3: CASSDGQGRNIQYF
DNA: TGTGCCAGCAGCGACGGACAGGGCCGGAACATTCAGTACTTC

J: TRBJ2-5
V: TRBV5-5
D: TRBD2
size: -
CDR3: CASSFGLGRETQYF
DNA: TGTGCCAGCAGCTTTGGACTAGGGAGGGAGACCCAGTACTTC